The T cell receptor beta chain under discussion was sequenced for a study of shared clonotypes between healthy human individuals. Overall study: For every donor, three CD4 naive, three CD4 memory, two CD8 naive and one CD8 memory plates were used.

Participating donors were healthy, HIV-negative adults free of recent acute infections or vaccinations. Researchers partitioned CD4+ cells into CD45RA+ naive and CD45RA-negative memory subsets. The CDR3 is 13 residues long. The V end was cut by 6 bases, the J end by 8 bases, with 13 bases between. CDR1 is SNHLY, CDR2 FYNNEI, per germline. Sequencing was performed with immunoSEQ multiplex PCR; in TCRdb, only in-frame clones are kept and a portion is missing. This sample carries around 2.3 million clones, 90% to 96% of them seen once, and the ten largest clones take more than 0.1%. Sequencing was performed on naive CD4+ T cells sorted from blood. Subset described: CD45RA+ positively selected. The rearrangement uses TRBV2 and TRBJ2-2; D gene unclear. This receptor was taken from a man aged 18 to 29 in good health. The CDR3 is CASRYTVGGELFF. The CDR3 DNA follows: TGTGCCAGCAGATACACGGTTGGGGGGGAGCTGTTTTTT.